Shown below are 14 T cell receptor beta chains from a single sample sequenced in a study of blood T cell repertoires in COVID-19. Generated by immunoSEQ multiplex PCR, the TCRdb table keeps only in-frame clones and is missing some. The sample holds approximately 240,000 clones, 84% seen once. The sequenced sample consisted of peripheral blood. The source is a man over 45 with acute or convalescent COVID-19.

The V gene is TRBV13, the J gene TRBJ1-3; possibly TRBD1 for D (6 bases). V lost 3 bases, J lost 3 bases, and 21 bases lay in between. Germline V gene lookup returns CDR1 PRHDT and CDR2 FYEKMQ (reference sequence). The CDR3 length is 18 residues. This CDR3 is CASSFLGAGGADGNTIYF. CDR3 nucleotides: TGTGCCAGCAGCTTCCTGGGTGCGGGGGGCGCGGATGGAAACACCATATATTTT.

The chain couples TRBV30 to TRBJ1-4; D gene ambiguous. V gave up 0 bases and J gave up 6 bases, with 17 bases separating them. The CDR3 consists of 16 residues. Germline loops: CDR1 GTSNPN, CDR2 SVGIG (reference sequence). The CDR3 sequence: CAWSVRWEAKDEKLFF. CDR3 sequence (DNA): TGTGCCTGGAGTGTAAGATGGGAGGCCAAGGATGAAAAACTGTTTTTT.

This rearrangement joins TRBV5-1 to TRBJ1-6; possible D gene TRBD1, 5 bases. V lost 7 bases and J 10 bases, leaving 15 bases between the germline ends. CDR3 length equals 13 residues. Germline loops: CDR1 SGHRS, CDR2 YFSETQ. The CDR3 is CASQLGRGSPLHF. The DNA of the CDR3 is TGCGCCAGCCAGCTTGGTAGGGGCTCACCCCTCCACTTT.

The chain links TRBV7-9 to TRBJ2-3; weak D call: TRBD2 (5 bases). The ends were cut back, 1 base at V and 8 bases at J, with 13 bases in the middle. Germline V gives CDR1 SEHNR, CDR2 FQNEAQ (reference sequence). The CDR3 contains 14 residues. The CDR3 loop reads CASSLDMTTSTQYF. CDR3 nucleotide sequence: TGTGCCAGCAGCTTAGATATGACTACAAGTACGCAGTATTTT.

The chain has TRBV12-3 or TRBV12-4 and TRBJ1-1; D is unclear. Trimming took 6 bases from V and 7 from J, leaving 9 bases between them. The CDR3 runs to 11 residues. In nucleotides, the CDR3 is TGTGCCAGCAGAGTCAGTGGTGAAGCTTTCTTT. Translated: CASRVSGEAFF.

This chain connects TRBV27 to TRBJ1-5, with 7 nucleotides matching TRBD1. The CDR3 is 15 amino acids. With 2 bases clipped from V and 4 bases from J, the junction kept 5 bases outside the gene matches. Germline CDR1 and CDR2: MNHEY and SMNVEV (reference sequence). This CDR3 is CASSLTAGGNQPQHF. DNA of the CDR3: TGTGCCAGCAGTTTAACGGCAGGGGGTAATCAGCCCCAGCATTTT.

The rearrangement joins TRBV6-5 to TRBJ2-7; 7 positions match TRBD2. CDR3 length: 15 amino acids. Germline V lookup: CDR1 MNHEY, CDR2 SVGAGI. Trimming cost V 2 bases and J 0 bases; bases outside gene matches: 4. CDR3 nucleotide sequence: TGTGCCAGCAGTTACGGGCTAGCGGACTCCTACGAGCAGTACTTC. Translated: CASSYGLADSYEQYF.

CDR3 coding DNA: TGTGCCAGCAGCCTAGAGCTTCCTAGCGGATACAATGAGCAGTTCTTC. Amino acid sequence: CASSLELPSGYNEQFF. The rearrangement joins TRBV7-6 to TRBJ2-1, with 7 positions matching TRBD2. The germline gives CDR1 SGHVS, CDR2 FNYEAQ. The CDR3 contains 16 residues. J lost 4 bases, V lost 5 bases, and 11 bases had no gene match.

J is TRBJ2-2 and V is TRBV7-8, with D possibly being TRBD1 (5 bases). CDR1 is SGHVS, CDR2 FQNEAQ, per germline. The ends were cut back, 3 bases at V and 5 bases at J, with 7 bases in the middle. The CDR3 length is 13 residues. CDR3 nucleotides: TGTGCCAGCAGCTTGGCAGGGACCGGGGAGCTGTTTTTT. Its protein is CASSLAGTGELFF.

The rearrangement uses TRBV11-3 and TRBJ1-2, with 7 bases aligning to TRBD1. Germline CDR1 is SGHNT and CDR2 is YENEEA. The CDR3 has 15 amino acids. Trimming cost V 2 bases and J 8 bases; bases outside gene matches: 11. CDR3 bases: TGTGCCAGCAGCTTACCAGACAGGGATTGGGCGGGCTACACCTTC. Its translation: CASSLPDRDWAGYTF.

CDR3: CASSLGTGTRENIQYF. DNA of the CDR3: TGTGCCAGCAGCTTAGGTACCGGGACTAGGGAAAACATTCAGTACTTC. This chain links TRBV7-6 with TRBJ2-4; 8 nucleotides align to TRBD2. With 1 base clipped from V and 5 bases from J, the junction kept 7 bases outside the gene matches. From germline, CDR1 is SGHVS and CDR2 FNYEAQ. The CDR3 spans 16 residues.

The chain employs TRBV4-1 and TRBJ2-7; D is uncertain. This CDR3 has 12 amino acids. Looked up from germline, CDR1 is MGHRA and CDR2 is YSYEKL. Trimming removed 3 bases at V and 2 bases at J, with 5 bases between. In DNA form, the CDR3 reads TGCGCCAGCAGCCACCCAACCTACGAGCAGTACTTC. Residues: CASSHPTYEQYF.

The chain's CDR3 is CATSQTGTAGNTIYF. CDR3 DNA: TGTGCCACTAGCCAAACCGGGACAGCAGGAAACACCATATATTTT. The chain joins TRBV19 to TRBJ1-3, with 7 nucleotides matching TRBD1. CDR3 length: 15 residues. With V trimmed by 10 bases and J by 4 bases, 13 bases remained unmatched. The germline V gene encodes CDR1 LNHDA and CDR2 SQIVND (reference sequence).

This clone was observed once. V usage is TRBV6-6 and J usage is TRBJ2-5; D is perhaps TRBD1 (6 bases). V lost 2 bases and J 4 bases, leaving 11 bases between the germline ends. This CDR3 spans 14 amino acids. Per the germline V gene, CDR1 is MNHNY and CDR2 is SVGAGI (reference sequence). The CDR3 bases are TGTGCCAGCAGTTACAGAACAGGGCCAGAGACCCAGTACTTC. Protein sequence: CASSYRTGPETQYF.